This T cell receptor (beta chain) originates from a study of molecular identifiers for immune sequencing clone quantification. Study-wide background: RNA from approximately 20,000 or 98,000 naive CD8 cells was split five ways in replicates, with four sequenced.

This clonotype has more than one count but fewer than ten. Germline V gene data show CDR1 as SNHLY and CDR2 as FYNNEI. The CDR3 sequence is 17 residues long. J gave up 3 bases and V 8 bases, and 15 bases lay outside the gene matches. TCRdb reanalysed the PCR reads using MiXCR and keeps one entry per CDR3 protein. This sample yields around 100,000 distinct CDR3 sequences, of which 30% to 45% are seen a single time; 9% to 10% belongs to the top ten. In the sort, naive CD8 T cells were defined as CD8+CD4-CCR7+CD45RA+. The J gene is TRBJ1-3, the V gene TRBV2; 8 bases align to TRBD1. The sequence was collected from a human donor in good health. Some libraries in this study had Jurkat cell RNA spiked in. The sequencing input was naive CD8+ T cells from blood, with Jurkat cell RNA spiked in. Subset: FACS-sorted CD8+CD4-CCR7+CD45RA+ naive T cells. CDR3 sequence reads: CASLTSGRTGYGNTIYF. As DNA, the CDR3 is TGTGCCAGCCTTACCTCCGGCCGGACAGGGTATGGAAACACCATATATTTT. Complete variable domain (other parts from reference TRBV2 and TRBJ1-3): EPEVTQTPSHQVTQMGQEVILRCVPISNHLYFYWYRQILGQKVEFLVSFYNNEISEKSEIFDDQFSVERPDGSNFTLKIRSTKLEDSAMYFCASLTSGRTGYGNTIYFGEGSWLTVV.